This T cell receptor (beta chain) was recorded in a study of T cell responses to AZD1222 COVID-19 vaccine. Generated by immunoSEQ multiplex PCR, the TCRdb table keeps only in-frame clones and is missing some. The sample has around 67,000 clones, under 90% seen once. Germline CDR1 reads MGHDK; CDR2 reads SYGVNS. Trimming took 6 bases from V and 6 from J; bases not matched to a gene: 16. The CDR3 is 16 residues long. Study-wide points: Only a handful of AZD1222 recipients, six or seven in all, had baseline seropositivity. Vaccine-associated CD4 TCRs spanned spike, dominant at 160-218 and 743-854. Increases in Spike-specific TCR breadth and depth were seen after two AZD1222 doses. Possibly, clonal diversity was underestimated; donors were largely white British and included more females.

For this clone: Antigen unknown.

This receptor was identified in an adult who received the AZD1222 COVID-19 vaccine. This chain connects TRBV25-1 to TRBJ1-2; 7 bases are a match to TRBD1. The sample in question was peripheral blood, obtained 28 days after the second AZD1222 dose. The CDR3 sequence is CASSVNIYDRVDGYTF. The CDR3 bases are TGTGCCAGCAGCGTGAATATTTACGACAGGGTAGATGGCTACACCTTC.